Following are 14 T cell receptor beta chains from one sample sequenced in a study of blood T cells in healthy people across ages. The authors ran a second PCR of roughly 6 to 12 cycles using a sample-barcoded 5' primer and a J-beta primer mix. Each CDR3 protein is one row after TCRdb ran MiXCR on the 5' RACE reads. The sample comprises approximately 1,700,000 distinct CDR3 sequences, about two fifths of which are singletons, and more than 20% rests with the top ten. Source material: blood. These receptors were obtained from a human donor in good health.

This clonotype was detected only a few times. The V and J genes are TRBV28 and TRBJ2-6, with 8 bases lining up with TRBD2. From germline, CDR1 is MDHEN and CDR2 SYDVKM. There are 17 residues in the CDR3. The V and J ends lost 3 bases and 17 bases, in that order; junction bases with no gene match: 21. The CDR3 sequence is CASSFLPAVSAGGQVTF. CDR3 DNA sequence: TGTGCCAGCAGTTTCCTTCCGGCGGTGTCGGCGGGGGGCCAAGTGACTTTC.

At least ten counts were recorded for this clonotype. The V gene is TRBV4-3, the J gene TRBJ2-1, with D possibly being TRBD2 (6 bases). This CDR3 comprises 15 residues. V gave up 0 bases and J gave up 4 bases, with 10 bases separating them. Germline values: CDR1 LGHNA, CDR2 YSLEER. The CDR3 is CASSQDKGLYNEQFF. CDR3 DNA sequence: TGCGCCAGCAGCCAAGACAAGGGACTTTACAATGAGCAGTTCTTC.

The DNA of the CDR3 is TGCGCCAGCACCCACATTTCGGGGGCCTCCTACAATGAGCAGTTCTTC. Its translation is CASTHISGASYNEQFF. V gene TRBV5-1 combines with J gene TRBJ2-1; D possibly uses TRBD1 or TRBD2 (6 bases each). Germline assignment: CDR1 SGHRS and CDR2 YFSETQ. This CDR3 region has 16 residues. The ends were cut back, 6 bases at V and 0 bases at J, with 16 bases in the middle.

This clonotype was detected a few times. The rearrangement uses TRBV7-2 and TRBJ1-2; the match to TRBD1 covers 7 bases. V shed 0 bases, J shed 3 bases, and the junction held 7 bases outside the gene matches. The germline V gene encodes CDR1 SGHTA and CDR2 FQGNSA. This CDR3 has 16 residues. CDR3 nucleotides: TGTGCCAGCAGCTTAGCCCGGGACAGCCCCCACTATGGCTACACCTTC. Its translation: CASSLARDSPHYGYTF.

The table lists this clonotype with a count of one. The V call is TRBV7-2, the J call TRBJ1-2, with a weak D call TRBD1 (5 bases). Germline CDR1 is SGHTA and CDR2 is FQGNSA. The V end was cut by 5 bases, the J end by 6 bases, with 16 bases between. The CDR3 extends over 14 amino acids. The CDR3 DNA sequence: TGTGCCAGCAGCACCCGTGGGGGGGGACATGGCTACACCTTC. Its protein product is CASSTRGGGHGYTF.

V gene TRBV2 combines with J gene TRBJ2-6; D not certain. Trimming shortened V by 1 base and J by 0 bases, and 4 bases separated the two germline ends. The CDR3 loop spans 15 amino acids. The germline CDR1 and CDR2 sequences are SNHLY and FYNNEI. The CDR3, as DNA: TGTGCCAGCAGTGAAGTGCTCTCTGGGGCCAACGTCCTGACTTTC. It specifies CASSEVLSGANVLTF. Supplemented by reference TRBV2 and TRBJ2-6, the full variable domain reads EPEVTQTPSHQVTQMGQEVILRCVPISNHLYFYWYRQILGQKVEFLVSFYNNEISEKSEIFDDQFSVERPDGSNFTLKIRSTKLEDSAMYFCASSEVLSGANVLTFGAGSRLTVL.

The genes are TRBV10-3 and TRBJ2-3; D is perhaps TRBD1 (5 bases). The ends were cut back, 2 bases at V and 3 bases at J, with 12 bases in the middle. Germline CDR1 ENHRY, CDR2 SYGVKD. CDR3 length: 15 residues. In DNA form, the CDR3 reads TGTGCCATCAGTGAGACAGGTTGGCGGACAGATACGCAGTATTTT. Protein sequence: CAISETGWRTDTQYF.

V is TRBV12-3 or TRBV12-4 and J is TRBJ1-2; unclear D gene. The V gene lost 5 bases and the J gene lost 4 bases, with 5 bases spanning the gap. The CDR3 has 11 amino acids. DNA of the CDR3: TGTGCCAGCAGTCAAGCCTATGGCTACACCTTC. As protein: CASSQAYGYTF.

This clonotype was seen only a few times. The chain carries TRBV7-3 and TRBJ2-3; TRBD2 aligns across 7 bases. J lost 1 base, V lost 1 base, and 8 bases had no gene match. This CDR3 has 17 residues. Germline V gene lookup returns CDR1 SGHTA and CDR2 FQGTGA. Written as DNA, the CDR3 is TGTGCCAGCAGCTTAAACCCGGGGCTAGCGGGCACAGATACGCAGTATTTT. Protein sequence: CASSLNPGLAGTDTQYF.

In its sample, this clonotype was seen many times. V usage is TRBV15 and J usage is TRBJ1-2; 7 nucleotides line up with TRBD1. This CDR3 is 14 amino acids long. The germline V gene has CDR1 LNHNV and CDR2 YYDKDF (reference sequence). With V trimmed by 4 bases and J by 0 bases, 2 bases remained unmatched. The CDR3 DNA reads TGTGCCACCAGCACAGGGACAGCTAACTATGGCTACACCTTC. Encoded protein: CATSTGTANYGYTF.

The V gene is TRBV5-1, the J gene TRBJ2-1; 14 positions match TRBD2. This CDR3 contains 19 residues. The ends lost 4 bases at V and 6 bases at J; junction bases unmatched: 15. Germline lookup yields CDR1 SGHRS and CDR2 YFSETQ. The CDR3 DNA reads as TGCGCCAGCAGCCCGTTGGGACTAGCGGGGGTGACTCCATTCAATGAGCAGTTCTTC. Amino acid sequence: CASSPLGLAGVTPFNEQFF.

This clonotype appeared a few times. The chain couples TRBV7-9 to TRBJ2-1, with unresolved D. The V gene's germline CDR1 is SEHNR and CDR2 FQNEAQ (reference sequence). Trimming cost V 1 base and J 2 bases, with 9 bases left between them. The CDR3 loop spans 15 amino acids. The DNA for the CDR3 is TGTGCCAGCAGCTTAGAAAGGGCTGCCTACAATGAGCAGTTCTTC. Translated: CASSLERAAYNEQFF.

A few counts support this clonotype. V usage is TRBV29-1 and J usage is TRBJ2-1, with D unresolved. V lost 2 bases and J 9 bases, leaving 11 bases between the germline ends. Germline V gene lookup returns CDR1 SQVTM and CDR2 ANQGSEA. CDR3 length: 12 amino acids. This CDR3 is CSVELGMVEQFF. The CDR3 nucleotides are TGCAGCGTTGAATTGGGCATGGTTGAGCAGTTCTTC.

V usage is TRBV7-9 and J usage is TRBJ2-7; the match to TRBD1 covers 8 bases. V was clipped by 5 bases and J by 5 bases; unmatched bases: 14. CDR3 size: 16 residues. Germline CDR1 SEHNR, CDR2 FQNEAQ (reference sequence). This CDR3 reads CASSQSRGQGGHEQYF. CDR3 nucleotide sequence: TGTGCCAGCAGCCAAAGCCGAGGACAGGGCGGACACGAGCAGTACTTC.